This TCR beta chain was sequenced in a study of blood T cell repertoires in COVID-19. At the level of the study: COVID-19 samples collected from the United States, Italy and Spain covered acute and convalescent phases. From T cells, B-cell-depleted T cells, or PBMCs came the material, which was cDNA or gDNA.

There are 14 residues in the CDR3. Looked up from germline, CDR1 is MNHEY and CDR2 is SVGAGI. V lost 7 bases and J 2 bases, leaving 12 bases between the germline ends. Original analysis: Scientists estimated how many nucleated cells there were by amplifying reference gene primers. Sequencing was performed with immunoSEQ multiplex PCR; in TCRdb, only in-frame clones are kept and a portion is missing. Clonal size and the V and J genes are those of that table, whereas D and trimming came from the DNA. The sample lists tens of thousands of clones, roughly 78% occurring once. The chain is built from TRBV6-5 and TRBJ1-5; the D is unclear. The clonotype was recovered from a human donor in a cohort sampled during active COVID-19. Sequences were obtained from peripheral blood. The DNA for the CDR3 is TGTGCCAGCATAGTCGGGGTGGGCAATCAGCCCCAGCATTTT. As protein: CASIVGVGNQPQHF.